The 9 T cell receptor beta chains below were found in one sample sequenced in a study of early T cells in non-severe SARS-CoV-2 infection. From the 5' RACE reads, TCRdb called clonotypes with MiXCR, one entry per CDR3 protein. The sample holds about 80,000 distinct CDR3 sequences, less than 15% seen once. Source material: whole blood. The receptors here all came from an adult who was a healthcare worker with PCR-confirmed SARS-CoV-2 infection or an uninfected control (not recorded which).

In its sample, this clonotype was seen many times. The chain carries TRBV10-3 and TRBJ2-7; TRBD1 agrees at 12 bases. The length of the CDR3 is 16 residues. With V trimmed by 8 bases and J by 3 bases, 11 bases remained unmatched. Germline values: CDR1 ENHRY, CDR2 SYGVKD. The CDR3 loop reads CAIRGQGATRYYEQYF. CDR3 sequence (DNA): TGTGCCATCCGGGGACAGGGGGCAACAAGATACTACGAGCAGTACTTC.

This clonotype has ten or more counts. V usage is TRBV20-1 and J usage is TRBJ1-5, with TRBD1 matching over 7 bases. Germline loops: CDR1 DFQATT, CDR2 SNEGSKA (reference sequence). The J segment lost 11 bases and the V segment lost 6 bases, leaving 13 bases of the junction unmatched. The CDR3 is 13 amino acids. The chain's CDR3 is CSAESDREGTQHF. The CDR3 bases are TGCAGTGCGGAAAGTGACAGGGAAGGAACCCAGCATTTT.

A single count supports this clonotype. The V call is TRBV28, the J call TRBJ1-2, with D possibly matching TRBD1 (5 bases). Germline V gives CDR1 MDHEN, CDR2 SYDVKM. Trimming took off 4 bases at V and 13 bases at J, with 13 bases between the two ends. The CDR3 has 11 amino acids. Written as DNA, the CDR3 is TGTGCCAGCAGTTCACTCAGGGTAGTCACCTTC. Amino acids: CASSSLRVVTF.

This clonotype showed up many times. Here the CDR3 reads CASSYDLGAYNQPQHF. In nucleotides, the CDR3 is TGTGCCAGCAGTTACGATCTTGGCGCTTACAATCAGCCCCAGCATTTT. The chain couples TRBV6-6 to TRBJ1-5; D not certain. Per the germline V gene, CDR1 is MNHNY and CDR2 is SVGAGI (reference sequence). V lost 2 bases, J lost 3 bases, and 14 bases lay in between. This CDR3 spans 16 amino acids.

This clonotype was found a few times. This chain connects TRBV7-8 to TRBJ2-1; D ambiguous. CDR3 length: 14 amino acids. With 4 bases removed from V and 0 bases from J, the gap between germline ends came to 7 bases. The germline V gene encodes CDR1 SGHVS and CDR2 FQNEAQ. This chain's CDR3 is CASSSMGSYNEQFF. The CDR3 DNA reads as TGTGCCAGCAGCTCCATGGGCTCCTACAATGAGCAGTTCTTC.

This clonotype occurred many times. This chain connects TRBV21-1 to TRBJ2-5; no DNA check was done on the table's D call, TRBD2. TRBV21-1 is listed as a pseudogene. The CDR3 consists of 16 residues. In DNA form, the CDR3 reads TGTGCCAGCAGCAACCTCCGGGGCCCAACAGCGGAGACCCAGTACTTC. Translated, it gives CASSNLRGPTAETQYF.

This clonotype was picked up many times. The chain links TRBV7-2 to TRBJ2-5; D call uncertain. Germline loops: CDR1 SGHTA, CDR2 FQGNSA. The CDR3 spans 14 residues. V was cut by 5 bases and J by 3 bases, with 13 bases left in between. CDR3 DNA: TGTGCCAGCAGCGTACGATATGGGGAAGAGACCCAGTACTTC. It translates to CASSVRYGEETQYF.

This clonotype was counted at least ten times. The chain carries TRBV28 and TRBJ2-7; 8 bases align to TRBD2. CDR3 length equals 15 residues. V shed 6 bases, J shed 2 bases, and the junction held 9 bases outside the gene matches. Per germline, CDR1 MDHEN and CDR2 SYDVKM. The CDR3 loop reads CASRPASGGTYEQYF. DNA for the CDR3: TGTGCCAGCAGACCTGCATCGGGAGGGACCTACGAGCAGTACTTC. The complete variable domain, with remaining parts taken from reference TRBV28 and TRBJ2-7, reads DVKVTQSSRYLVKRTGEKVFLECVQDMDHENMFWYRQDPGLGLRLIYFSYDVKMKEKGDIPEGYSVSREKKERFSLILESASTNQTSMYLCASRPASGGTYEQYFGPGTRLTVT.

In its sample, this clonotype was seen a few times. CDR3 region: CASSSGTSGDNEQFF. CDR3 DNA sequence: TGTGCCAGCAGCAGCGGGACTAGCGGAGACAATGAGCAGTTCTTC. The chain has TRBV7-3 and TRBJ2-1, with 11 nucleotides matching TRBD2. With 5 bases clipped from V and 5 bases from J, the junction kept 5 bases outside the gene matches. The CDR3 extends over 15 amino acids. The V gene's germline CDR1 is SGHTA and CDR2 FQGTGA.